A selection of T cell receptor beta chains follows, all from one sample in a study of blood T cell repertoires in COVID-19. Assay: immunoSEQ multiplex PCR; the TCRdb copy retains only in-frame clones and omits some. This table holds about 140,000 clones, around 82% found once. Material: peripheral blood. The receptors originated from a woman aged 55 to 70 with acute or convalescent COVID-19. Both conserved end residues are part of each CDR3. Each record gives: D gene, clone size, V gene, J gene, CDR3 protein, CDR3 DNA. The D gene is left open where the match is weak. Size is stated for part of the rows, as once, few or many counts, or as a class when the clone is expanded.

D gene: TRBD1; clone size: -; V gene: TRBV6-5; J gene: TRBJ1-1; CDR3 protein: CASRIDRDNTEAFF; CDR3 DNA: TGTGCCAGCAGAATTGACAGGGACAACACTGAAGCTTTCTTT
D gene: -; clone size: -; V gene: TRBV6-5; J gene: TRBJ2-2; CDR3 protein: CASSYSGGNTGELFF; CDR3 DNA: TGTGCCAGCAGTTACTCTGGAGGGAACACCGGGGAGCTGTTTTTT
D gene: TRBD2; clone size: once; V gene: TRBV11-2; J gene: TRBJ2-1; CDR3 protein: CASSTWTSGLHNEQFF; CDR3 DNA: TGTGCCAGCAGCACCTGGACTAGCGGTCTTCACAATGAGCAGTTCTTC
D gene: -; clone size: once; V gene: TRBV3-1/TRBV3-2; J gene: TRBJ1-3; CDR3 protein: CASRRGLGSGNTIYF; CDR3 DNA: TGTGCCAGCCGAAGGGGCCTCGGCTCTGGAAACACCATATATTTT
D gene: -; clone size: -; V gene: TRBV3-1/TRBV3-2; J gene: TRBJ1-6; CDR3 protein: CASSQVVDSSPLHF; CDR3 DNA: TGTGCCAGCAGCCAAGTTGTAGACTCTTCACCCCTCCACTTT
D gene: TRBD2; clone size: -; V gene: TRBV9; J gene: TRBJ2-3; CDR3 protein: CASSDRDYTDTQYF; CDR3 DNA: TGTGCCAGCAGCGACCGGGACTACACAGATACGCAGTATTTT
D gene: TRBD2; clone size: once; V gene: TRBV4-1; J gene: TRBJ2-5; CDR3 protein: CASSQVGGRLETQYF; CDR3 DNA: TGCGCCAGCAGCCAAGTTGGCGGGAGGCTGGAGACCCAGTACTTC
D gene: -; clone size: -; V gene: TRBV28; J gene: TRBJ1-1; CDR3 protein: CASIGGEGGEAFF; CDR3 DNA: TGTGCCAGCATCGGAGGGGAGGGCGGTGAAGCTTTCTTT
D gene: -; clone size: -; V gene: TRBV19; J gene: TRBJ1-2; CDR3 protein: CASSILTVPNYGYTF; CDR3 DNA: TGTGCCAGTAGTATCCTGACAGTCCCGAACTATGGCTACACCTTC
D gene: TRBD1; clone size: -; V gene: TRBV30; J gene: TRBJ2-3; CDR3 protein: CAWSRKQGAAYTDTQYF; CDR3 DNA: TGTGCCTGGAGTCGAAAACAGGGGGCGGCATACACAGATACGCAGTATTTT
D gene: TRBD1; clone size: -; V gene: TRBV28; J gene: TRBJ1-2; CDR3 protein: CASSRTGSYGYTF; CDR3 DNA: TGTGCCAGCAGTAGGACAGGGAGCTATGGCTACACCTTC
D gene: TRBD1; clone size: -; V gene: TRBV7-3; J gene: TRBJ2-2; CDR3 protein: CASSPGTANTGELFF; CDR3 DNA: TGTGCCAGCAGTCCGGGGACAGCGAACACCGGGGAGCTGTTTTTT
D gene: -; clone size: -; V gene: TRBV28; J gene: TRBJ1-1; CDR3 protein: CASSSSGQGNTEAFF; CDR3 DNA: TGTGCCAGCAGTTCCTCGGGCCAGGGGAACACTGAAGCTTTCTTT
D gene: -; clone size: -; V gene: TRBV9; J gene: TRBJ2-3; CDR3 protein: CASSPGGGTDTQYF; CDR3 DNA: TGTGCCAGCAGCCCCGGCGGGGGCACAGATACGCAGTATTTT
D gene: TRBD2; clone size: -; V gene: TRBV7-9; J gene: TRBJ2-3; CDR3 protein: CASSSSRGLSTDTQYF; CDR3 DNA: TGTGCCAGCAGCTCCTCTCGGGGACTATCCACAGATACGCAGTATTTT
D gene: TRBD2; clone size: -; V gene: TRBV7-8; J gene: TRBJ2-7; CDR3 protein: CASTGTSAGGEQYF; CDR3 DNA: TGTGCCAGCACCGGAACTAGCGCGGGAGGCGAGCAGTACTTC
D gene: TRBD2; clone size: -; V gene: TRBV9; J gene: TRBJ2-2; CDR3 protein: CASSAGGTRYTGELFF; CDR3 DNA: TGTGCCAGCAGCGCCGGGGGGACTAGGTACACCGGGGAGCTGTTTTTT
D gene: -; clone size: few; V gene: TRBV4-1; J gene: TRBJ1-2; CDR3 protein: CASSPQGTANYGYTF; CDR3 DNA: TGCGCCAGCAGCCCACAGGGAACCGCTAACTATGGCTACACCTTC
D gene: TRBD1; clone size: -; V gene: TRBV28; J gene: TRBJ2-1; CDR3 protein: CASRQGYNEQFF; CDR3 DNA: TGTGCCAGCCGACAGGGATACAATGAGCAGTTCTTC
D gene: TRBD2; clone size: -; V gene: TRBV7-9; J gene: TRBJ2-7; CDR3 protein: CASSLLAGVSSYEQYF; CDR3 DNA: TGTGCCAGCAGCTTATTAGCGGGAGTATCTTCCTACGAGCAGTACTTC
D gene: TRBD1; clone size: -; V gene: TRBV7-7; J gene: TRBJ2-4; CDR3 protein: CASSTRGDREGWNIQYF; CDR3 DNA: TGTGCCAGCAGCACACGGGGGGACAGGGAAGGTTGGAACATTCAGTACTTC
D gene: -; clone size: -; V gene: TRBV9; J gene: TRBJ2-3; CDR3 protein: CASSVGLDITDTQYF; CDR3 DNA: TGTGCCAGCAGCGTAGGACTAGACATCACAGATACGCAGTATTTT
D gene: -; clone size: -; V gene: TRBV7-9; J gene: TRBJ2-7; CDR3 protein: CASSSRDSIYEQYF; CDR3 DNA: TGTGCCAGCAGCTCCCGGGACTCAATCTACGAGCAGTACTTC
D gene: -; clone size: few; V gene: TRBV29-1; J gene: TRBJ2-7; CDR3 protein: CSARDRRTYEQYF; CDR3 DNA: TGCAGCGCCAGAGACAGGCGGACCTACGAGCAGTACTTC
D gene: TRBD2; clone size: -; V gene: TRBV6-6; J gene: TRBJ2-7; CDR3 protein: CASRLAGQDEQYF; CDR3 DNA: TGTGCCAGCCGACTAGCGGGACAGGACGAGCAGTACTTC
D gene: -; clone size: -; V gene: TRBV6-5; J gene: TRBJ2-3; CDR3 protein: CASRRRRGTDTQYF; CDR3 DNA: TGTGCCAGCAGACGCCGTCGGGGCACAGATACGCAGTATTTT
D gene: -; clone size: -; V gene: TRBV2; J gene: TRBJ2-3; CDR3 protein: CASSVLAHKGYF; CDR3 DNA: TGTGCCAGCAGCGTACTAGCACATAAGGGGTATTTT
D gene: TRBD1; clone size: -; V gene: TRBV27; J gene: TRBJ1-1; CDR3 protein: CASSPRDRDRTPEAFF; CDR3 DNA: TGTGCCAGCAGTCCACGGGACAGGGACCGTACCCCTGAAGCTTTCTTT
D gene: TRBD1; clone size: -; V gene: TRBV6-5; J gene: TRBJ1-6; CDR3 protein: CASSWDSYNSPLHF; CDR3 DNA: TGTGCCAGCAGTTGGGACAGCTATAATTCACCCCTCCACTTT
D gene: -; clone size: once; V gene: TRBV12-3/TRBV12-4; J gene: TRBJ2-2; CDR3 protein: CASRRTDTGELFF; CDR3 DNA: TGTGCCAGCAGGCGGACAGATACCGGGGAGCTGTTTTTT
D gene: -; clone size: -; V gene: TRBV12-3/TRBV12-4; J gene: TRBJ2-5; CDR3 protein: CASSRLQETQYF; CDR3 DNA: TGTGCCAGCAGTCGACTGCAAGAGACCCAGTACTTC
D gene: -; clone size: -; V gene: TRBV19; J gene: TRBJ1-2; CDR3 protein: CASRPPGGTYGYTF; CDR3 DNA: TGTGCCAGTAGACCTCCGGGAGGGACCTATGGCTACACCTTC
D gene: -; clone size: -; V gene: TRBV4-1; J gene: TRBJ2-3; CDR3 protein: CASSQLSGLDTDTQYF; CDR3 DNA: TGCGCCAGCAGCCAACTCAGCGGGCTCGACACAGATACGCAGTATTTT
D gene: TRBD2; clone size: few; V gene: TRBV30; J gene: TRBJ2-5; CDR3 protein: CAWSFSGSWETQYF; CDR3 DNA: TGTGCCTGGTCCTTTAGCGGGAGCTGGGAGACCCAGTACTTC
D gene: -; clone size: -; V gene: TRBV2; J gene: TRBJ1-2; CDR3 protein: CASTGGHYGYTF; CDR3 DNA: TGTGCCAGCACGGGGGGTCACTATGGCTACACCTTC
D gene: TRBD1; clone size: -; V gene: TRBV15; J gene: TRBJ1-1; CDR3 protein: CATSRDRINTEAFF; CDR3 DNA: TGTGCCACCAGCAGGGACAGGATAAACACTGAAGCTTTCTTT
D gene: -; clone size: -; V gene: TRBV7-9; J gene: TRBJ2-2; CDR3 protein: CASSSRGATGELFF; CDR3 DNA: TGTGCCAGCAGCTCTCGCGGGGCCACCGGGGAGCTGTTTTTT
D gene: -; clone size: -; V gene: TRBV28; J gene: TRBJ1-1; CDR3 protein: CASSLVAAEAFF; CDR3 DNA: TGTGCCAGCAGCCTGGTGGCGGCAGAAGCTTTCTTT
D gene: -; clone size: -; V gene: TRBV7-9; J gene: TRBJ2-2; CDR3 protein: CASSFSGSRTTGELFF; CDR3 DNA: TGTGCCAGCAGTTTCTCCGGGAGCAGGACCACCGGGGAGCTGTTTTTT
D gene: TRBD2; clone size: -; V gene: TRBV2; J gene: TRBJ2-7; CDR3 protein: CASCSSGLPPYEQYF; CDR3 DNA: TGTGCCAGTTGTTCTAGCGGTCTTCCCCCCTACGAGCAGTACTTC
D gene: -; clone size: -; V gene: TRBV19; J gene: TRBJ2-3; CDR3 protein: CASRTQGGTDTQYF; CDR3 DNA: TGTGCCAGTAGGACACAGGGAGGCACAGATACGCAGTATTTT
D gene: TRBD2; clone size: -; V gene: TRBV4-3; J gene: TRBJ2-7; CDR3 protein: CASSPGTSGRPYEQYF; CDR3 DNA: TGCGCCAGCAGCCCCGGGACTAGCGGGAGGCCGTACGAGCAGTACTTC
D gene: TRBD1; clone size: -; V gene: TRBV19; J gene: TRBJ2-3; CDR3 protein: CASCDRGRVTDTQYF; CDR3 DNA: TGTGCCAGTTGCGACAGGGGTCGGGTAACAGATACGCAGTATTTT
D gene: -; clone size: few; V gene: TRBV4-2; J gene: TRBJ1-5; CDR3 protein: CASSDRDSNQPQHF; CDR3 DNA: TGTGCCAGCAGCGACCGGGATAGCAATCAGCCCCAGCATTTT
D gene: -; clone size: -; V gene: TRBV6-6; J gene: TRBJ2-5; CDR3 protein: CASSAGLGLVGTQYF; CDR3 DNA: TGTGCCAGCAGTGCCGGACTGGGCTTGGTGGGGACCCAGTACTTC
D gene: TRBD1; clone size: -; V gene: TRBV6-2/TRBV6-3; J gene: TRBJ1-5; CDR3 protein: CASSYGTGFGNQPQHF; CDR3 DNA: TGTGCCAGCAGTTACGGGACAGGCTTCGGCAATCAGCCCCAGCATTTT
D gene: TRBD1; clone size: -; V gene: TRBV27; J gene: TRBJ1-5; CDR3 protein: CASSQGTGGLGNQPQHF; CDR3 DNA: TGTGCCAGCAGTCAAGGGACAGGGGGGTTGGGCAATCAGCCCCAGCATTTT
D gene: -; clone size: -; V gene: TRBV7-3; J gene: TRBJ2-1; CDR3 protein: CASSSDNGFGEQFF; CDR3 DNA: TGTGCCAGCAGCTCAGACAATGGGTTCGGTGAGCAGTTCTTC
D gene: TRBD1; clone size: -; V gene: TRBV3-1/TRBV3-2; J gene: TRBJ1-2; CDR3 protein: CASSPDRYGYTF; CDR3 DNA: TGTGCCAGCAGCCCGGACAGGTATGGCTACACCTTC
D gene: -; clone size: -; V gene: TRBV28; J gene: TRBJ1-5; CDR3 protein: CASSLSGQSNQPQHF; CDR3 DNA: TGTGCCAGCAGTTTATCCGGACAGAGCAATCAGCCCCAGCATTTT
D gene: -; clone size: -; V gene: TRBV10-2; J gene: TRBJ1-2; CDR3 protein: CASSGTAPYGYTF; CDR3 DNA: TGCGCCAGCAGTGGGACAGCCCCCTATGGCTACACCTTC
D gene: -; clone size: few; V gene: TRBV27; J gene: TRBJ2-7; CDR3 protein: CASSPGASYEQYF; CDR3 DNA: TGTGCCAGCAGTCCCGGTGCTTCCTACGAGCAGTACTTC
D gene: -; clone size: -; V gene: TRBV24-1; J gene: TRBJ2-5; CDR3 protein: CATSSRGEKETQYF; CDR3 DNA: TGTGCCACCTCCTCCAGGGGAGAAAAAGAGACCCAGTACTTC
D gene: -; clone size: once; V gene: TRBV7-9; J gene: TRBJ2-6; CDR3 protein: CASSPGLIPHVLTF; CDR3 DNA: TGTGCCAGCAGTCCGGGTCTTATCCCCCACGTCCTGACTTTC
D gene: -; clone size: -; V gene: TRBV4-3; J gene: TRBJ1-2; CDR3 protein: CASSQDDSGKFGYTF; CDR3 DNA: TGCGCCAGCAGCCAAGACGACTCAGGGAAGTTCGGCTACACCTTC
D gene: -; clone size: -; V gene: TRBV28; J gene: TRBJ1-2; CDR3 protein: CASTLRGRNYGYTF; CDR3 DNA: TGTGCCAGCACCTTACGGGGTCGAAACTATGGCTACACCTTC